This TCR beta chain was identified during a study of T-cell memory formation after mild COVID-19. Across the study: TCR clusters were mostly donor specific. Study-wide results and caveats: In pre-infection memory, a portion of responding clones appeared, which suggested that cross-reactive memory joined.

CDR3 length equals 15 residues. Trimming stripped 0 bases from V and 5 bases from J, with 10 bases between. The 5'RACE method, run with constant-segment primers, produced TCR alpha and TCR beta cDNA libraries (carrying sample barcodes and UMIs). TCRdb independently ran MiXCR on the 5' RACE reads; one entry per CDR3 protein. The table shows fewer than 700,000 distinct CDR3 sequences, with about 22% occurring only once. There are many counts of this clonotype. Antigen: not known. The sequence came from an adult woman who had mild COVID-19 (a few samples of this study predate the infection). Cell type and time point are not known. Sequences were obtained from PBMCs or a T cell subset sorted from them (not recorded which). This chain joins TRBV23-1 and TRBJ2-2; D call uncertain. TRBV23-1 counts as an open reading frame of uncertain function. The CDR3 here is CASSQSGRRTGELFF. The CDR3 DNA follows: TGCGCCAGCAGTCAATCAGGGCGACGGACCGGGGAGCTGTTTTTT.